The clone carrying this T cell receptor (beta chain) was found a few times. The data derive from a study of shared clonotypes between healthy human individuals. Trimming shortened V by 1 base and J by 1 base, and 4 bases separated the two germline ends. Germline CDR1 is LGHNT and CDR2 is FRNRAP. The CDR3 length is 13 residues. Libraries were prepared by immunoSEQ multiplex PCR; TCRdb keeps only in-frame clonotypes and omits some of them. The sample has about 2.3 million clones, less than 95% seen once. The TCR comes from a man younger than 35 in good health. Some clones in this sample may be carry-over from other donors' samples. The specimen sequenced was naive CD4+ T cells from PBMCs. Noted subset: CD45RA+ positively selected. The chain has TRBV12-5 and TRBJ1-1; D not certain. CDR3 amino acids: CASGLEGNTEAFF. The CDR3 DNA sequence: TGTGCTAGTGGTTTGGAAGGGAACACTGAAGCTTTCTTT.